A single sample gave rise to the 29 T cell receptor beta chains below, sequenced in a study of regulatory T cells in long-lasting Graves disease. CDR3 regions were amplified by Arm-PCR using iRepertoire HTBI primers to build TCR beta libraries. Using its own MiXCR run on the multiplex PCR reads, TCRdb lists one record per CDR3 protein. The data hold roughly 350,000 distinct CDR3 sequences, with roughly 16% observed a single time. Specified time point: newly diagnosed GD, antithyroid drugs for less than 3 months. PBMC-extracted RNA yielded the TCR library. This sample was shared with a second study, whose subject was T cells in Graves' hyperthyroidism and ophthalmopathy.

The sample in question was peripheral blood mononuclear cells (PBMCs), obtained at new diagnosis, from a patient treated with antithyroid drugs. The source of these receptors is a young woman with Graves disease.

This clonotype showed up many times. J is TRBJ1-2 and V is TRBV2; 11 positions match TRBD1. Trimming took 1 base from V and 4 from J; bases not matched to a gene: 8. The CDR3 consists of 17 residues. Germline V gene data show CDR1 as SNHLY and CDR2 as FYNNEI. The CDR3 DNA reads as TGTGCCAGCAGTGAAGTCGGACAGGGGGCCCTGATCTATGGCTACACCTTC. This translates into CASSEVGQGALIYGYTF.

This clonotype was counted a single time. Being one base from a much bigger clone, this may be a read error. The chain links TRBV28 to TRBJ2-1; 10 bases map to TRBD1. The V gene end was trimmed by 4 bases and the J gene end by 12 bases; junction bases not matched to a gene: 9. This CDR3 contains 14 residues. Germline loops: CDR1 MDHEN, CDR2 SYDVKM. The CDR3 spells CASSSGTGADGQFF. CDR3 DNA sequence: TGTGCCAGCAGTTCGGGGACAGGGGCCGATGGGCAGTTCTTC. The variable domain in full, with the rest retrieved from reference TRBV28 and TRBJ2-1, is DVKVTQSSRYLVKRTGEKVFLECVQDMDHENMFWYRQDPGLGLRLIYFSYDVKMKEKGDIPEGYSVSREKKERFSLILESASTNQTSMYLCASSSGTGADGQFFGPGTRLTVL.

This clonotype was counted between two and nine times. The genes are TRBV29-1 and TRBJ2-7; a possible D gene is TRBD2 (6 bases). Germline loops: CDR1 SQVTM, CDR2 ANQGSEA. V lost 2 bases to trimming and J lost 0 bases, with 14 bases between them. The CDR3 has 15 amino acids. The CDR3 region is CSVELSGLSSYEQYF. CDR3 bases: TGCAGCGTTGAACTTTCAGGACTATCCTCCTACGAGCAGTACTTC.

With respect to this clonotype: Being one base from a much bigger clone, this may be a read error. CDR3 loop: CSVVGGWGHGYTF. The DNA for the CDR3 is TGCAGCGTTGTTGGCGGGTGGGGTCATGGCTACACCTTC. The J gene is TRBJ1-2, the V gene TRBV29-1, with D hard to call. CDR1 is SQVTM and CDR2 is ANQGSEA in the germline V gene. The CDR3 is made up of 13 amino acids. Trimming left V 4 bases short and J 6 bases short, with 15 bases between.

The CDR3 DNA reads as TGTGCCAGCAGCCTCCAGGCGCTTAACTATGGCTACACCTTC. Translation: CASSLQALNYGYTF. This chain uses TRBV7-8 with TRBJ1-2; D ambiguous. The CDR3 runs to 14 residues. Trimming pared 5 bases from V and 1 base from J, leaving 11 bases between. Germline V gene sequence: CDR1 SGHVS, CDR2 FQNEAQ.

A few counts support this clonotype. The gene calls are TRBV9 and TRBJ1-6; D is uncertain. The V end was cut by 0 bases, the J end by 6 bases, with 10 bases between. The CDR3 runs 15 residues. Germline CDR1 is SGDLS and CDR2 is YYNGEE. The CDR3 spells CASSVATGSNSPLHF. In DNA, the CDR3 is TGTGCCAGCAGCGTAGCTACGGGCAGTAATTCACCCCTCCACTTT.

This clonotype was detected many times. This chain joins TRBV29-1 and TRBJ2-7; 7 bases are a match to TRBD1. The CDR3 is 14 amino acids. V was pared by 1 base and J by 1 base, with 4 bases of the junction left unmatched. CDR1 is SQVTM, CDR2 ANQGSEA, per germline. In DNA form, the CDR3 reads TGCAGCGTTGAAGTTCGGGACAGATCCTACGAGCAGTACTTC. Translation gives CSVEVRDRSYEQYF.

A few counts support this clonotype. This rearrangement joins TRBV20-1 to TRBJ2-2; 9 nucleotides align to TRBD2. Germline assignment: CDR1 DFQATT and CDR2 SNEGSKA (reference sequence). The CDR3 loop spans 15 amino acids. V lost 4 bases and J lost 1; bases outside the gene matches: 4. This CDR3 reads CSATAGGMNTGELFF. The CDR3 region has the DNA TGCAGTGCTACGGCGGGGGGGATGAACACCGGGGAGCTGTTTTTT.

This clonotype was seen at least ten times. V and J are TRBV5-5 and TRBJ1-2; possibly TRBD1 for D (5 bases). This CDR3 region has 13 residues. Germline CDR1 SGHKS, CDR2 YYEKEE (reference sequence). With 0 bases removed from V and 13 bases from J, the gap between germline ends came to 16 bases. CDR3 loop: CASSLGGTPISTF. CDR3 DNA sequence: TGTGCCAGCAGCTTGGGGGGGACGCCGATATCCACCTTC.

Only a few counts were recorded for this clonotype. A read error may account for a junction end that differs from germline. V is TRBV28 and J is TRBJ1-2, with D hard to call. CDR3 size: 17 residues. CDR1 and CDR2 (germline): MDHEN, SYDVKM. In DNA form, the CDR3 reads TGTGCCAGCAGTTCTGGGGAATTGGGCACCGATAACTATGGCTGCACCTTC. This encodes CASSSGELGTDNYGCTF.

This clonotype showed up just a few times. The J gene is TRBJ2-1, the V gene TRBV13; 7 positions agree with TRBD2. The CDR3 consists of 17 residues. Germline CDR1 reads PRHDT; CDR2 reads FYEKMQ (reference sequence). Unmatched junction bases numbered 11, after V lost 4 bases and J lost 2 bases. CDR3 loop: CASSSRGRDYPYNEQFF. The CDR3, as DNA: TGTGCCAGCAGCTCACGGGGCCGGGACTACCCCTACAATGAGCAGTTCTTC.

This clonotype was observed at least ten times. The chain links TRBV7-8 to TRBJ1-5; D unresolved. Trimming removed 1 base from V and 0 bases from J, with 10 bases in between. The CDR3 length is 16 residues. Germline V gene lookup returns CDR1 SGHVS and CDR2 FQNEAQ. The CDR3 region is CASSLGIDRSNQPQHF. CDR3 sequence (DNA): TGTGCCAGCAGCTTAGGCATCGACCGTAGCAATCAGCCCCAGCATTTT.

This chain links TRBV28 with TRBJ2-7; no reliable D call. This CDR3 has 14 residues. Trimming removed 7 bases at V and 9 bases at J, with 22 bases between. CDR1 and CDR2 (germline): MDHEN, SYDVKM. The CDR3 sequence: CASTNHQIGRRQYF. CDR3 bases: TGTGCCAGCACGAATCACCAAATAGGGCGGAGGCAGTACTTC. Looking up the rest from reference TRBV28 and TRBJ2-7 gives the full variable domain: DVKVTQSSRYLVKRTGEKVFLECVQDMDHENMFWYRQDPGLGLRLIYFSYDVKMKEKGDIPEGYSVSREKKERFSLILESASTNQTSMYLCASTNHQIGRRQYFGPGTRLTVT.

At least ten counts were recorded for this clonotype. The rearrangement links TRBV3-1 to TRBJ2-5, with 10 nucleotides matching TRBD2. CDR3 size: 16 residues. The junction had 10 bases not matched to a gene; V was cut back by 4 bases and J by 5 bases. In germline, CDR1 is LGHDT, CDR2 YNNKEL (reference sequence). The CDR3 DNA reads as TGTGCCAGCAGCCTCCCCGGGACTAGCGCTTCGGAGACCCAGTACTTC. The encoded protein is CASSLPGTSASETQYF.

Comments on this clonotype: At one end the junction does not follow the germline gene, possibly because of a read error. V and J are TRBV13 and TRBJ2-1; 12 bases are a match to TRBD1. This CDR3 region has 15 residues. Looked up from germline, CDR1 is PRHDT and CDR2 is FYEKMQ (reference sequence). CDR3 in DNA: TGTGCCAGCAGTGCCGGGACAGGGGGCTACAATAAGCAGTTCTTC. Translating it yields CASSAGTGGYNKQFF.

This clonotype was detected only a few times. CDR3 sequence: CASSGRTFGSTDTQYF. Here the CDR3 DNA reads TGTGCCAGCAGCGGACGGACTTTCGGGAGCACAGATACGCAGTATTTT. The gene calls are TRBV7-8 and TRBJ2-3, with D maybe TRBD2 (5 bases). Germline CDR1 SGHVS, CDR2 FQNEAQ. The CDR3 sequence is 16 residues long. The V end lost 5 bases, the J end lost 0 bases, and 15 bases lay between the germline ends. Based on the CDR3 plus reference TRBV7-8 and TRBJ2-3, the full variable domain is GAGVSQSPRYKVAKRGQDVALRCDPISGHVSLFWYQQALGQGPEFLTYFQNEAQLDKSGLPSDRFFAERPEGSVSTLKIQRTQQEDSAVYLCASSGRTFGSTDTQYFGPGTRLTVL.

Notes on this clonotype: It may be a read error: a sequence one base away is much more abundant. V gene TRBV6-1 combines with J gene TRBJ2-7, with D tentatively TRBD2 (5 bases). Germline V CDR1 and CDR2: MNHNS, SASEGT. Trimming left V 8 bases short and J 3 bases short, with 14 bases between. The CDR3 runs to 13 residues. CDR3 loop: CASRDGVGYEQYF. DNA of the CDR3: TGTGCCAGCCGGGATGGGGTGGGCTACGAGCAGTACTTC.

This clonotype was seen repeatedly, ten times or more. The V gene is TRBV14, the J gene TRBJ2-7, with TRBD1 identical over 10 bases. Germline loops: CDR1 SGHDN, CDR2 FVKESK. The ends lost 3 bases at V and 5 bases at J; junction bases unmatched: 1. CDR3 size: 13 residues. Here the CDR3 reads CASSQDRGNEQYF. DNA for the CDR3: TGTGCCAGCAGCCAGGACAGGGGGAACGAGCAGTACTTC.

This clonotype was seen ten or more times. The J gene is TRBJ2-2, the V gene TRBV11-3, with D unclear. The germline gives CDR1 SGHNT, CDR2 YENEEA. The CDR3 is 13 amino acids. V lost 1 base and J 8 bases, leaving 8 bases between the germline ends. As DNA, the CDR3 is TGTGCCAGCAGCTTAGTCGACTCTGGGGAGCTGTTTTTT. Translating it yields CASSLVDSGELFF.

This clonotype came up many times. J is TRBJ2-1 and V is TRBV20-1; 14 bases agree with TRBD2. The junction had 19 bases not matched to a gene; V was cut back by 8 bases and J by 7 bases. The CDR3 is 18 amino acids. The germline gives CDR1 DFQATT, CDR2 SNEGSKA (reference sequence). For the CDR3, the DNA is TGCAGTTCCTACATTCTCCGACTAGCGGGAGGGCCTGAGAATGAGCAGTTCTTC. Translated: CSSYILRLAGGPENEQFF.

The chain combines TRBV19 with TRBJ2-5; TRBD1 aligns across 7 bases. Germline CDR1 and CDR2: LNHDA and SQIVND (reference sequence). V dropped 6 bases and J dropped 2; count of bases not matched to a gene: 6. The CDR3 sequence is 14 residues long. CDR3 sequence reads: CASRRGTEQETQYF. The CDR3 DNA is TGTGCCAGTAGGCGTGGGACAGAACAAGAGACCCAGTACTTC.

The chain carries TRBV4-1 and TRBJ1-2; D gene uncertain. This CDR3 has 16 amino acids. Trimming took 3 bases from V and 5 from J, leaving 19 bases between them. Germline V gene data show CDR1 as MGHRA and CDR2 as YSYEKL. CDR3 bases: TGCGCCAGCAGCCAGGCCTTTGGGCAGCGAGGGTATGGCTACACCTTC. Protein sequence: CASSQAFGQRGYGYTF.

This clonotype was seen at least ten times. The chain couples TRBV5-1 to TRBJ1-1; 9 positions match TRBD1. CDR1 is SGHRS, CDR2 YFSETQ, per germline. V shed 1 base and J 0 bases; nucleotides not matched to a gene: 10. The CDR3 sequence is 18 residues long. The CDR3 loop is CASSLRRNRGRVNTEAFF. In DNA, the CDR3 is TGCGCCAGCAGCTTGCGTCGGAACAGGGGGCGTGTGAACACTGAAGCTTTCTTT.

This clonotype was found many times. The rearrangement links TRBV2 to TRBJ2-7; TRBD1 might be the D (5 bases). This CDR3 comprises 15 residues. V was pared by 8 bases and J by 2 bases, with 19 bases between. Germline CDR1 is SNHLY and CDR2 is FYNNEI. CDR3 in amino acids: CASDGAAISPYEQYF. CDR3 in DNA: TGTGCCAGCGATGGGGCGGCTATTTCTCCCTACGAGCAGTACTTC.

The CDR3 bases are TGTGCCAGCAGCTTGCACCGGAACCTCGGCCAGCCCCAGCATTTT. Translation: CASSLHRNLGQPQHF. The chain has TRBV11-2 and TRBJ1-5; the D is unclear. Germline-derived CDR1 and CDR2 are SGHAT and FQNNGV. V lost 3 bases to trimming and J lost 7 bases, with 16 bases between them. The CDR3 sequence is 15 residues long.

There are many counts of this clonotype. The chain recombines TRBV5-1 with TRBJ2-7, with TRBD1 matching over 7 bases. The V and J ends lost 7 bases and 5 bases, in that order; junction bases with no gene match: 6. The germline gives CDR1 SGHRS, CDR2 YFSETQ. This CDR3 has 12 amino acids. CDR3 sequence: CASGTGVHEQYF. In DNA, the CDR3 is TGCGCCAGCGGCACAGGGGTCCACGAGCAGTACTTC.

This clonotype was counted at least ten times. This chain links TRBV3-1 with TRBJ2-5; D might be TRBD1 (6 bases). Germline CDR1 LGHDT, CDR2 YNNKEL (reference sequence). With 4 bases removed from V and 1 base from J, the gap between germline ends came to 16 bases. CDR3 size: 16 residues. CDR3 amino acids: CASSPTGPRLQETQYF. The CDR3 DNA is TGTGCCAGCAGCCCCACAGGGCCAAGACTCCAAGAGACCCAGTACTTC.

The gene calls are TRBV15 and TRBJ1-1, with no clear D. CDR1 is LNHNV and CDR2 is YYDKDF in the germline V gene (reference sequence). The CDR3 is made up of 13 amino acids. Trimming shortened V by 4 bases and J by 6 bases, and 12 bases separated the two germline ends. In nucleotides, the CDR3 is TGTGCCACCAGCACAAGACGGGCCCCTGAAGCTTTCTTT. It codes for CATSTRRAPEAFF.

This clonotype has at least ten counts. The V and J genes are TRBV6-2 or TRBV6-3 and TRBJ2-1, with D unclear. V was shortened by 4 bases and J by 7 bases, with 5 bases between the two germline ends. This CDR3 region has 11 residues. Germline lookup yields CDR1 MNHEY and CDR2 SVGEGT. Here the CDR3 reads CASSSRNEQFF. In DNA, the CDR3 is TGTGCCAGCAGTTCCCGTAATGAGCAGTTCTTC.